This T cell receptor beta chain was recovered during a study of shared clonotypes between healthy human individuals. General study points: Although depth was large, rarefaction showed that sequencing of the sorted subsets was incomplete. Compared with clonotypes that all four donors shared, non-shared clonotypes had lower generation probabilities.

With respect to this clone: As yet, its antigen is unknown.

Data came from immunoSEQ multiplex PCR; TCRdb stores just in-frame clones and leaves some out. The sample contains 2 million to 2.5 million clones, roughly 93% of which appear only once. Germline CDR1 SGHRS, CDR2 YFSETQ. The CDR3 is 16 amino acids. V was trimmed by 4 bases and J by 0 bases, leaving 16 bases between them. The gene calls are TRBV5-1 and TRBJ1-2; D is perhaps TRBD1 (5 bases). This receptor was obtained from a man aged 18 to 30 in good health. Some clones in this sample may be carry-over from other donors' samples. Sequencing was done on a sample of naive CD4+ T cells from PBMCs. Subset reported: CD45RA+ positively selected. The CDR3 coding sequence is TGCGCCAGCAGCCCCGACGGGGCACCTACTAACTATGGCTACACCTTC. Its translation: CASSPDGAPTNYGYTF.